This record looks at one T cell receptor beta chain sequence and its context. Its antigen is undetermined. The sample is drawn from a study of T cell responses to AZD1222 COVID-19 vaccine. Across the study: The analysis combined second doses at about 4 or about 12 weeks.

Overall study findings and caveats: Mapped onto spike, vaccine-associated CD4 TCRs spanned it and were dominant at 160-218 and 743-854. Once two AZD1222 doses were given, Spike-specific TCR breadth and depth went up. Targets within unmutated variant regions were reportedly found for nearly half of spike-specific TCRs.

TCRdb's table, derived via immunoSEQ multiplex PCR, lists solely in-frame clones and lacks some. The sample includes tens of thousands of clones, around 84% of them seen just once. The CDR3 has 16 residues. Per germline, CDR1 LGHDT and CDR2 YNNKEL (reference sequence). V was trimmed by 4 bases and J by 2 bases, leaving 17 bases between them. The J gene is TRBJ2-5, the V gene TRBV3-1 (or the pseudogene TRBV3-2); no clear D. Sequencing was performed on peripheral blood, taken on day 0 of AZD1222 vaccination. The receptor was isolated from an adult in good health. CDR3 protein: CASSRFGLGQQETQYF. CDR3 coding DNA: TGTGCCAGCAGCCGCTTTGGTCTTGGGCAGCAAGAGACCCAGTACTTC.